This T cell receptor beta chain was identified during a study of blood T cell repertoires in COVID-19. Study at large: The study drew acute and convalescent COVID-19 samples from the United States, Italy and Spain. In each case, the material was cDNA or gDNA derived from T cells, B-cell-depleted T cells, or PBMCs.

The V gene lost 5 bases and the J gene lost 2 bases, with 12 bases spanning the gap. Germline V lookup: CDR1 SNHLY, CDR2 FYNNEI. The CDR3 length is 14 residues. In the original workflow: Reference gene primer amplification gave estimated nucleated cell counts. The data were produced by immunoSEQ multiplex PCR, yet TCRdb's version contains in-frame clones alone and is incomplete. V and J calls and clone size come straight from that table; D and trimming were deduced from the DNA. The repertoire holds some 260,000 clones, with over 65% as singletons. This clonotype was obtained from a woman aged 80 or over with acute or convalescent COVID-19. V gene TRBV2 combines with J gene TRBJ1-2, with a tentative D call TRBD1 (6 bases). Material: peripheral blood. The CDR3 protein is CASSRTVLNYGYTF. The CDR3 nucleotides are TGTGCCAGCAGTCGGACAGTATTAAACTATGGCTACACCTTC.